This TCR beta chain appears in the sequencing data of a study of blood T cell repertoires in COVID-19. Overall study context: Sites in the United States, Italy and Spain provided acute and convalescent COVID-19 samples. PBMCs, B-cell-depleted T cells, or T cells were the source of the cDNA or gDNA that made up the material.

As originally analysed: Amplification of reference gene primers provided the estimated nucleated cell counts. Produced via immunoSEQ multiplex PCR; TCRdb's table is partial and in-frame only. V, J and clone size were drawn from that table, and D and trimming were deduced from the DNA. The sample contains some 51,000 clones, 80% to 95% of which appear only once. This CDR3 spans 12 amino acids. Trimming took 5 bases from V and 4 from J, leaving 8 bases between them. The germline CDR1 and CDR2 sequences are SNHLY and FYNNEI. The material sequenced was peripheral blood. This receptor was identified in a human donor with active COVID-19. The donor label of this sample is uncertain. The chain joins TRBV2 to TRBJ1-2; possible D gene TRBD1, 5 bases. The CDR3 coding sequence is TGTGCCAGCAGTCTAGACAGCTATGGCTACACCTTC. Translating gives CASSLDSYGYTF. Full variable domain (rest looked up from reference TRBV2 and TRBJ1-2): EPEVTQTPSHQVTQMGQEVILRCVPISNHLYFYWYRQILGQKVEFLVSFYNNEISEKSEIFDDQFSVERPDGSNFTLKIRSTKLEDSAMYFCASSLDSYGYTFGSGTRLTVV.